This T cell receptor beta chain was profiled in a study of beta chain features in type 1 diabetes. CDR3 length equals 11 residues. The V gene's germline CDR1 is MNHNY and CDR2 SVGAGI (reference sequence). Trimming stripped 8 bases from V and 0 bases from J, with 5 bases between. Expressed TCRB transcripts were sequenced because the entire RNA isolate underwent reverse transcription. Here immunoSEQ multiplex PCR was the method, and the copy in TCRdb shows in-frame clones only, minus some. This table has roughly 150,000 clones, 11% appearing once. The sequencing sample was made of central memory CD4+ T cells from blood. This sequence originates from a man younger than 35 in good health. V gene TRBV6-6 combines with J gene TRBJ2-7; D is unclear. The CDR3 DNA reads TGTGCCAGCGCGGCCTCCTACGAGCAGTACTTC. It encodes CASAASYEQYF.